Here is one T cell receptor beta chain with its context. This entry is derived from a study of T cell changes during pregnancy in multiple sclerosis. Generated by immunoSEQ multiplex PCR, the TCRdb table keeps only in-frame clones and is missing some. The table includes around 62,000 clones, approximately 91% detected once. Germline V CDR1 and CDR2: LNHDA, SQIVND (reference sequence). V was pared by 5 bases and J by 0 bases, with 4 bases of the junction left unmatched. The CDR3 spans 16 residues. This TCR was sampled from a female donor with multiple sclerosis, enrolled in a pregnancy study. The V gene is TRBV19, the J gene TRBJ2-3; 11 bases map to TRBD2. The specimen was CD4+ T cells from peripheral blood mononuclear cells, collected in the first trimester of pregnancy. CDR3 DNA sequence: TGTGCCAGTAGTCTTCTAGCGGGGGGTAGCACAGATACGCAGTATTTT. It yields the protein CASSLLAGGSTDTQYF.